The 19 T cell receptor beta chains listed next were all sequenced from one sample in a study of blood T cell repertoires in COVID-19 (TCRdb year 2020). Libraries were made using the immunoSEQ multiplex PCR assay. TCRdb holds this immuneACCESS table with in-frame rearrangements only. Some clones are missing; in checked studies, unresolved V genes explain under half, and the rest has no known cause. In all, the sample holds 90,000 to 110,000 clones, and over 70% of those were seen once. About 7% of the sample goes to the ten largest clones. The material sequenced was peripheral blood. Receptors were obtained from a woman between 45 and 60 years old with acute or convalescent COVID-19.

For this clone: Germline and junction disagree at one end, which may indicate a read error. The chain carries TRBV14 and TRBJ1-4; D remains unclear. Germline V gene lookup returns CDR1 SGHDN and CDR2 FVKESK. The CDR3 totals 15 residues. In DNA form, the CDR3 reads TGTGCCAGCAGCCAAGGGGCCGCAACGAATGAAAAACTGTTTTTT. This sequence encodes CASSQGAATNEKLFF.

V is TRBV7-8 and J is TRBJ1-6; TRBD1 might be the D (6 bases). The ends were cut back, 2 bases at V and 6 bases at J, with 11 bases in the middle. Germline V gene lookup returns CDR1 SGHVS and CDR2 FQNEAQ. This CDR3 is built from 15 residues. This chain's CDR3 is CASSLRTGTNSPLHF. The CDR3 DNA sequence: TGTGCCAGCAGCTTACGAACAGGGACTAATTCACCCCTCCACTTT.

The genes are TRBV19 and TRBJ1-2, with unresolved D. V was shortened by 5 bases and J by 0 bases, with 10 bases between the two germline ends. The CDR3 spans 14 residues. Germline values: CDR1 LNHDA, CDR2 SQIVND (reference sequence). In DNA, the CDR3 is TGTGCCAGTAGTCGTGAGGGTTCTAACTATGGCTACACCTTC. Amino acid sequence: CASSREGSNYGYTF.

The CDR3 here is CAISDTPRDSPLHF. CDR3 DNA sequence: TGTGCCATCAGTGACACCCCCAGGGATTCACCCCTCCACTTT. The chain uses TRBV10-3 and TRBJ1-6, with D perhaps TRBD1 (5 bases). The CDR3 covers 14 residues. Germline V gene lookup returns CDR1 ENHRY and CDR2 SYGVKD. V gave up 3 bases and J gave up 8 bases, with 11 bases separating them.

V is TRBV5-1 and J is TRBJ2-7, with a possible D match to TRBD2 (6 bases). CDR1 is SGHRS and CDR2 is YFSETQ in the germline V gene. The CDR3 extends over 15 amino acids. V shed 0 bases and J shed 0 bases, with 10 bases lying between them. CDR3 in DNA: TGCGCCAGCAGCTTGGGGGACTCCTTCTCCTACGAGCAGTACTTC. Its translation is CASSLGDSFSYEQYF.

V and J are TRBV2 and TRBJ1-5; 7 bases are shared with TRBD1. The germline gives CDR1 SNHLY, CDR2 FYNNEI. CDR3 length equals 14 residues. The V segment lost 7 bases and the J segment 4 bases; nucleotides outside the gene matches: 7. CDR3 DNA sequence: TGTGCCAGCAAAGGGACAGAACCTAATCAGCCCCAGCATTTT. It specifies CASKGTEPNQPQHF.

The chain links TRBV6-5 to TRBJ2-7; maybe TRBD1 (5 bases). With 5 bases removed from V and 1 base from J, the gap between germline ends came to 9 bases. Germline V gene data show CDR1 as MNHEY and CDR2 as SVGAGI. CDR3 length: 13 amino acids. CDR3 amino acids: CASSTGESYEQYF. The CDR3 DNA follows: TGTGCCAGCAGTACAGGAGAGTCCTACGAGCAGTACTTC.

The chain is built from TRBV5-4 and TRBJ1-4, with 11 bases identical to TRBD1. The germline CDR1 and CDR2 sequences are SGHNT and YYREEE (reference sequence). The V segment lost 0 bases and the J segment 7 bases; nucleotides outside the gene matches: 2. This CDR3 is built from 15 residues. CDR3: CASSLGGTGGEKLFF. For the CDR3, the DNA is TGTGCCAGCAGCTTGGGAGGGACAGGGGGTGAAAAACTGTTTTTT.

This clone was observed a single time. The rearrangement joins TRBV2 to TRBJ1-3, with D hard to call. Germline V gene lookup returns CDR1 SNHLY and CDR2 FYNNEI. V dropped 5 bases and J dropped 4 bases, with 6 bases sitting between them. CDR3 length: 12 residues. As DNA, the CDR3 is TGTGCCAGCAGTCCCCAGGGAAACACCATATATTTT. This sequence encodes CASSPQGNTIYF.

The chain employs TRBV6-2 or TRBV6-3 and TRBJ1-2, with 7 bases fitting TRBD1. This CDR3 is built from 15 residues. The V gene's germline CDR1 is MNHEY and CDR2 SVGEGT. J gave up 2 bases and V 6 bases, and 9 bases lay outside the gene matches. The CDR3 DNA sequence: TGTGCCAGCAGCCCTAGGGGACAGCTAAACTATGGCTACACCTTC. This translates into CASSPRGQLNYGYTF.

This chain uses TRBV5-1 with TRBJ1-2; perhaps TRBD1 as D (6 bases). Trimming took 2 bases from V and 7 from J, leaving 12 bases between them. CDR3 size: 13 residues. The germline V gene encodes CDR1 SGHRS and CDR2 YFSETQ. The CDR3 region has the DNA TGCGCCAGCAGCTTAGAGACAGGCCTTGGCTACACCTTC. Translation: CASSLETGLGYTF.

V is TRBV5-1 and J is TRBJ1-4; D gene uncertain. Germline CDR1 and CDR2: SGHRS and YFSETQ. V was clipped by 4 bases and J by 5 bases, with 15 bases between them. CDR3 length: 15 amino acids. CDR3 in DNA: TGCGCCAGCAGCATTGGTACATCCGGGAATGAAAAACTGTTTTTT. Its translation: CASSIGTSGNEKLFF.

CDR3 protein: CASSPQNARSSPLHF. Here the CDR3 DNA reads TGTGCCAGCTCACCACAGAATGCTAGGAGTTCACCCCTCCACTTT. V usage is TRBV18 and J usage is TRBJ1-6, with D unresolved. From germline, CDR1 is KGHSH and CDR2 LQKENI. The V gene lost 1 base and the J gene lost 9 bases, with 13 bases spanning the gap. The CDR3 length is 15 residues.

J is TRBJ2-7 and V is TRBV3-1 (or the pseudogene TRBV3-2), with D possibly being TRBD1 (5 bases). The V end was cut by 3 bases, the J end by 3 bases, with 12 bases between. CDR3 size: 14 residues. CDR1 is LGHDT and CDR2 is YNNKEL in the germline V gene (reference sequence). The CDR3, as DNA: TGTGCCAGCAGCCAGTCAGGGTATGGCTACGAGCAGTACTTC. Amino acids: CASSQSGYGYEQYF.

The chain has TRBV19 and TRBJ1-2, with D uncertain. Germline V lookup: CDR1 LNHDA, CDR2 SQIVND (reference sequence). With 6 bases removed from V and 6 bases from J, the gap between germline ends came to 5 bases. CDR3 size: 10 residues. The CDR3 sequence is CASRANGYTF. The CDR3 coding sequence is TGTGCCAGTAGGGCAAATGGCTACACCTTC.

The rearrangement joins TRBV4-2 to TRBJ2-3; 8 bases are a match to TRBD2. Germline CDR1 LGHNA, CDR2 YNFKEQ. The CDR3 runs to 16 residues. J gave up 3 bases and V 1 base, and 6 bases lay outside the gene matches. The CDR3 sequence is CASSQAVGGATDTQYF. CDR3 in DNA: TGTGCCAGCAGCCAAGCGGTCGGGGGGGCGACAGATACGCAGTATTTT.

This chain joins TRBV10-1 and TRBJ2-2; 10 nucleotides line up with TRBD2. The CDR3 is made up of 13 amino acids. The trim removed 6 bases at V and 9 bases at J, leaving 4 bases unmatched. Looked up from germline, CDR1 is WNHNN and CDR2 is SYGVQD (reference sequence). The CDR3 nucleotides are TGCGCCAGCAGGGCTAGCGGGGGAAGGGAGCTGTTTTTT. Translation: CASRASGGRELFF.

About this clone: This CDR3 fails to terminate in the conserved phenylalanine or tryptophan, so it likely reflects a read error. V gene TRBV6-1 combines with J gene TRBJ1-2; 10 bases are a match to TRBD1. With V trimmed by 4 bases and J by 4 bases, 9 bases remained unmatched. CDR1 is MNHNS, CDR2 SASEGT, per germline. The CDR3 has 16 amino acids. CDR3 in amino acids: CASSGGQGTRGYGYTL. DNA of the CDR3: TGTGCCAGCAGTGGGGGACAGGGGACAAGGGGCTATGGCTACACCCTC.

The V call is TRBV5-1, the J call TRBJ1-1; possibly TRBD1 for D (5 bases). V lost 6 bases, J lost 8 bases, and 20 bases lay in between. The CDR3 has 14 amino acids. Germline V gives CDR1 SGHRS, CDR2 YFSETQ. For the CDR3, the DNA is TGCGCCAGCAAAGTTGGGGCGAGGCCGGGCGAAGCTTTCTTT. Protein: CASKVGARPGEAFF.